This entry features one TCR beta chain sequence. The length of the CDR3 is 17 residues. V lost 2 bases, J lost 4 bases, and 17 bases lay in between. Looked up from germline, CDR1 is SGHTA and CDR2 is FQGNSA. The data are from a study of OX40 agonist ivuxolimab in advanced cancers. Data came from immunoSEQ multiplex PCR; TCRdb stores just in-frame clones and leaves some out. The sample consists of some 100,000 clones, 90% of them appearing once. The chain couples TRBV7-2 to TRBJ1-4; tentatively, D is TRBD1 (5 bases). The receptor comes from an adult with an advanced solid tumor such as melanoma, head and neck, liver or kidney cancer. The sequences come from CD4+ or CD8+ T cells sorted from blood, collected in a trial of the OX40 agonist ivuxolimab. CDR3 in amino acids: CASSLRPQGSGNEKLFF. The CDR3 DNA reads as TGTGCCAGCAGCTTAAGGCCTCAGGGCTCGGGTAATGAAAAACTGTTTTTT.